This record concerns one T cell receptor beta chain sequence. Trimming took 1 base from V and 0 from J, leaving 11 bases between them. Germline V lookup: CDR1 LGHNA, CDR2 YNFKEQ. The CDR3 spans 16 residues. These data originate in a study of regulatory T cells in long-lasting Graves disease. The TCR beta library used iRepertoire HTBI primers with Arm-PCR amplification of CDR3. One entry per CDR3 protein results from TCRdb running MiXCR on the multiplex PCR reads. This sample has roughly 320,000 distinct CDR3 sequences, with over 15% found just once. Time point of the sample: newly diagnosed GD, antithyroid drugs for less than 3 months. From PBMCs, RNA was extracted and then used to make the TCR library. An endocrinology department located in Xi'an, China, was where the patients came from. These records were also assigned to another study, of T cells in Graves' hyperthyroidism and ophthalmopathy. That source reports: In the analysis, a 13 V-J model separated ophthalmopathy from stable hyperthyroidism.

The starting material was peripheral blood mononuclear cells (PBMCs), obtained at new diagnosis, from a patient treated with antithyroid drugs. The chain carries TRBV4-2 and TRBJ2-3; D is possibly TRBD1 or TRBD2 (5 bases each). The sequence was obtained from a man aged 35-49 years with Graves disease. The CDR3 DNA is TGTGCCAGCAGCCAAGGAGGGGTAGACAGCACAGATACGCAGTATTTT. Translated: CASSQGGVDSTDTQYF.